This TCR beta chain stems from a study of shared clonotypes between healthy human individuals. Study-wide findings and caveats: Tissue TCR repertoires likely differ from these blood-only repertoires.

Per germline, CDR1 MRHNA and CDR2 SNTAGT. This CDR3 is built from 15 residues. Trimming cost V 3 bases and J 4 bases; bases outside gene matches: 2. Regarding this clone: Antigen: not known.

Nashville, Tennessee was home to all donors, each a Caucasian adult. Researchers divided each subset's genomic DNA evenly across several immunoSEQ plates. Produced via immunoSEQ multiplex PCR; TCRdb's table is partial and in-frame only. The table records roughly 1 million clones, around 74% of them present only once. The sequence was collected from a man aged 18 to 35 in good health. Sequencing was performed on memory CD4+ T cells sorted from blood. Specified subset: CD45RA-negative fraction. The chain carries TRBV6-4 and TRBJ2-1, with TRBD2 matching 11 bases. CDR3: CASSEGTSGYNEQFF. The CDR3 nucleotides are TGTGCCAGCAGTGAAGGGACTAGCGGTTACAATGAGCAGTTCTTC.